Reported below is one T cell receptor beta chain. Antigen: not known. The data stem from a study of T cells after yellow fever vaccination. Study context: Some fractions had low cell numbers, and these were prepared with SMART-Seq v4 Ultra Low Input. General study points: It was a small share of clonotypes that appeared in both CD4 and CD8 compartments. It was the secondary response that reached its peak faster, day 5 versus 15, but it was weaker.

One entry per CDR3 protein results from TCRdb running MiXCR on the 5' RACE reads. The data hold some 340,000 distinct CDR3 sequences, with about 4% observed a single time. The CDR3 contains 15 residues. Trimming left V 1 base short and J 3 bases short, with 10 bases between. Per germline, CDR1 SEHNR and CDR2 FQNEAQ (reference sequence). The source is a man between 18 and 29 years old who received the YFV17D yellow fever vaccine. Sequencing was performed on PBMCs, taken 5 days after the yellow fever booster vaccination. The chain couples TRBV7-9 to TRBJ2-1; D is uncertain. The CDR3 sequence: CASSLELVIYNEQFF. CDR3 nucleotides: TGTGCCAGCAGCTTAGAATTAGTAATCTACAATGAGCAGTTCTTC.